The clone carrying this T cell receptor beta chain has a handful of counts. Its antigen is unidentified. Every TCR beta cDNA library bore unique molecular identifiers. There were roughly 0.9 to 10 million T cells, and around 460,000 cDNA molecules came from them. TCRdb re-called the PCR reads with MiXCR, one entry per CDR3 protein. The data show around 710,000 distinct CDR3 sequences, 40% to 55% seen once. The CDR3 has 12 residues. CDR1 and CDR2 (germline): MNHNY, SVGAGI (reference sequence). V was pared by 2 bases and J by 10 bases, with 9 bases between. The sample belongs to a study of post-analysis software for immune sequencing data. Whole-study results and caveats: With F measure, samples from one preparation batch clustered together strongly. Patients used a handful of TRBV segments, including TRBV5-6, TRBV5-1 and TRBV20-1, more often than controls. A significant reduction in normalized Chao1 diversity was observed in multiple sclerosis patients versus controls.

The rearrangement links TRBV6-6 to TRBJ2-1, with TRBD2 as a possible D gene (5 bases). The sample taken for sequencing was blood. The sequence derives from a girl between 10 and 17 years old with multiple sclerosis. In DNA form, the CDR3 reads TGTGCCAGCAGTTACGGGGAGCGGGAGCAGTTCTTC. It codes for CASSYGEREQFF.